The 27 T cell receptor beta chains reported below all come from one sample, sequenced in a study of blood T cells in healthy people across ages. The use of a sample-barcoded 5' primer and a J-beta primer mix characterized a second PCR of roughly 7 to 11 cycles. TCRdb fed the 5' RACE reads into MiXCR, producing one record per CDR3 protein. This repertoire shows approximately 2,000,000 distinct CDR3 sequences, more than 35% found once; its top ten account for under 25%. The sequenced sample consisted of blood. The receptors stem from a human donor in good health.

This clonotype was detected many times. The chain uses TRBV9 and TRBJ2-5, with a possible D match to TRBD2 (6 bases). The CDR3 covers 13 residues. Germline V gene lookup returns CDR1 SGDLS and CDR2 YYNGEE. The V end lost 2 bases, the J end lost 3 bases, and 8 bases lay between the germline ends. The CDR3 protein is CASSVGGKETQYF. The CDR3 DNA reads TGTGCCAGCAGCGTTGGAGGGAAAGAGACCCAGTACTTC.

V is TRBV4-1 and J is TRBJ1-5; the D is unclear. Trimming removed 1 base from V and 4 bases from J, with 8 bases in between. Germline CDR1 MGHRA, CDR2 YSYEKL. This CDR3 is 14 amino acids long. DNA for the CDR3: TGCGCCAGCAGCCAAGTGGGCCCTAATCAGCCCCAGCATTTT. The encoded protein is CASSQVGPNQPQHF.

This clonotype was observed a handful of times. This rearrangement joins TRBV29-1 to TRBJ2-7; D is unresolved. Germline values: CDR1 SQVTM, CDR2 ANQGSEA. The CDR3 spans 13 residues. Trimming removed 0 bases at V and 2 bases at J, with 8 bases between. The CDR3 DNA reads TGCAGCGTTGAAGATAGGGCCACCTACGAGCAGTACTTC. Its translation is CSVEDRATYEQYF.

The genes are TRBV7-3 and TRBJ2-7, with D possibly matching TRBD1 (6 bases). V was cut by 5 bases and J by 3 bases, with 11 bases left in between. CDR1 and CDR2 (germline): SGHTA, FQGTGA. This CDR3 is 13 amino acids long. The CDR3 spells CASSRDNGYEQYF. The DNA of the CDR3 is TGTGCCAGCAGCCGGGACAACGGCTACGAGCAGTACTTC. Full variable domain (outside the CDR3, taken from reference TRBV7-3 and TRBJ2-7): GAGVSQTPSNKVTEKGKYVELRCDPISGHTALYWYRQSLGQGPEFLIYFQGTGAADDSGLPNDRFFAVRPEGSVSTLKIQRTERGDSAVYLCASSRDNGYEQYFGPGTRLTVT.

There are a few counts of this clonotype. The rearrangement joins TRBV7-8 to TRBJ2-1, with TRBD2 matching over 11 bases. With V trimmed by 6 bases and J by 9 bases, 4 bases remained unmatched. The CDR3 spans 13 residues. Germline V CDR1 and CDR2: SGHVS, FQNEAQ. CDR3: CASRTSGVGEQFF. The CDR3 nucleotides read TGTGCCAGCAGGACTAGCGGGGTGGGTGAGCAGTTCTTC.

This clonotype was seen a handful of times. CDR3 loop: CASSGGRTETQYF. DNA of the CDR3: TGTGCCAGCAGTGGAGGACGGACTGAGACCCAGTACTTC. The chain joins TRBV2 to TRBJ2-5, with D perhaps TRBD2 (5 bases). This CDR3 is 13 amino acids long. Germline V gene data show CDR1 as SNHLY and CDR2 as FYNNEI. Trimming took off 4 bases at V and 5 bases at J, with 11 bases between the two ends.

This clonotype was seen only a few times. The chain combines TRBV5-6 with TRBJ2-1; 9 bases agree with TRBD1. This CDR3 comprises 16 residues. V lost 5 bases, J lost 1 base, and 7 bases stayed unmatched. Per germline, CDR1 SGHDT and CDR2 YYEEEE. DNA of the CDR3: TGTGCCAGCAGTTTAGACAGGGGGTATTCCTACAATGAGCAGTTCTTC. It codes for CASSLDRGYSYNEQFF.

The gene calls are TRBV20-1 and TRBJ2-5; D is ambiguous. The CDR3 spans 14 residues. Trimming cost V 0 bases and J 2 bases, with 10 bases left between them. Germline-derived CDR1 and CDR2 are DFQATT and SNEGSKA (reference sequence). The CDR3 sequence: CSARERQLQETQYF. In DNA form, the CDR3 reads TGCAGTGCTAGAGAGAGGCAGCTACAAGAGACCCAGTACTTC.

This clonotype was detected a few times. This chain connects TRBV4-3 to TRBJ2-7; D tentatively reads TRBD1 or TRBD2 (5 bases each). Trimming stripped 0 bases from V and 0 bases from J, with 15 bases between. This CDR3 has 17 amino acids. Germline V gives CDR1 LGHNA, CDR2 YSLEER. CDR3 region: CASSQDNIAGSSYEQYF. Here the CDR3 DNA reads TGCGCCAGCAGCCAAGATAACATCGCAGGGAGCTCCTACGAGCAGTACTTC.

This sequence joins TRBV5-1 and TRBJ2-5, with D unclear. Germline lookup yields CDR1 SGHRS and CDR2 YFSETQ. V was clipped by 4 bases and J by 4 bases, with 14 bases between them. The CDR3 contains 14 residues. CDR3 in DNA: TGCGCCAGCAGCCCCACGGCGGTGGGAGAGACCCAGTACTTC. Its protein product is CASSPTAVGETQYF.

This clonotype was counted ten times or more. The chain carries TRBV7-2 and TRBJ2-5, with 7 bases fitting TRBD1. V dropped 6 bases and J dropped 2; count of bases not matched to a gene: 3. CDR1 is SGHTA and CDR2 is FQGNSA in the germline V gene. The CDR3 has 13 amino acids. Here the CDR3 reads CASSFRGQETQYF. The CDR3 coding sequence is TGTGCCAGCAGTTTCAGGGGGCAAGAGACCCAGTACTTC.

The chain recombines TRBV29-1 with TRBJ2-1, with unresolved D. CDR3 length: 14 amino acids. Germline loops: CDR1 SQVTM, CDR2 ANQGSEA. V dropped 6 bases and J dropped 0 bases, with 12 bases sitting between them. The CDR3 DNA is TGCAGCGTCCAACAAATGCTCTCCTACAATGAGCAGTTCTTC. Translated: CSVQQMLSYNEQFF.

This clonotype was counted only a few times. The genes are TRBV9 and TRBJ2-1, with 7 bases aligning to TRBD2. The CDR3 sequence is 13 residues long. CDR1 and CDR2 from the germline V gene are SGDLS and YYNGEE. V shed 0 bases and J 12 bases; nucleotides not matched to a gene: 6. The CDR3 protein is CASSVVPREGQFF. CDR3 in DNA: TGTGCCAGCAGCGTAGTACCCAGGGAGGGGCAGTTCTTC.

The J gene is TRBJ1-2, the V gene TRBV5-8; TRBD1 matches at 8 bases. Germline CDR1 reads SGHTS; CDR2 reads YDEGEE. The ends lost 7 bases at V and 4 bases at J; junction bases unmatched: 9. The CDR3 runs to 14 residues. CDR3 in DNA: TGTGCCAGCTGGAAAGACAGGGGAGGCTATGGCTACACCTTC. This encodes CASWKDRGGYGYTF.

This clonotype was counted between two and nine times. The chain employs TRBV7-3 and TRBJ2-1; 7 bases fit TRBD2. The germline V gene has CDR1 SGHTA and CDR2 FQGTGA. J lost 6 bases, V lost 5 bases, and 13 bases had no gene match. The CDR3 has 16 amino acids. CDR3 residues: CASSPNRGVGSNEQFF. CDR3 coding DNA: TGTGCCAGCAGCCCAAATCGGGGGGTGGGGTCCAATGAGCAGTTCTTC.

This chain links TRBV30 with TRBJ2-5, with D possibly TRBD2 on 5 matching bases. The DNA matches TRBJ2-7 better at its end, which makes the J call doubtful. The CDR3 extends over 13 amino acids. CDR1 and CDR2 from the germline V gene are GTSNPN and SVGIG (reference sequence). CDR3 loop: CAWTRGVLYEQYF. CDR3 sequence (DNA): TGTGCCTGGACTCGGGGTGTATTATACGAGCAGTACTTC.

The genes are TRBV10-3 and TRBJ1-2; perhaps TRBD1 as D (6 bases). Trimming cost V 8 bases and J 2 bases, with 12 bases left between them. The CDR3 has 13 residues. Germline V gene data show CDR1 as ENHRY and CDR2 as SYGVKD. The CDR3 region is CAIGGGRNYGYTF. CDR3 bases: TGTGCCATCGGGGGGGGCCGGAACTATGGCTACACCTTC.

V is TRBV6-1 and J is TRBJ2-5, with D possibly being TRBD1 (6 bases). From germline, CDR1 is MNHNS and CDR2 SASEGT. CDR3 length: 18 residues. V was trimmed by 0 bases and J by 9 bases, leaving 26 bases between them. DNA for the CDR3: TGTGCCAGCAGTGAAGCTTTTTCCCGGGCAGGGGCCTCCGAGGCCCAGTACTTC. Translation gives CASSEAFSRAGASEAQYF.

This clonotype was recorded a few times. The CDR3 coding sequence is TGCAGCGTTAGGAGGGTACTAGGGAATGAGCAGTTCTTC. It is translated as CSVRRVLGNEQFF. The chain links TRBV29-1 to TRBJ2-1, with a possible D match to TRBD2 (6 bases). V dropped 5 bases and J dropped 7 bases, with 15 bases sitting between them. CDR1 is SQVTM and CDR2 is ANQGSEA in the germline V gene. This CDR3 is built from 13 residues.

In its sample, this clonotype was seen a few times. CDR3 nucleotide sequence: TGTGCCAGCAGCTTAGGGTCCCGGACTAGAGAGCAGTACTTC. Translating it yields CASSLGSRTREQYF. This chain links TRBV7-2 with TRBJ2-4, with 7 bases matching TRBD2. The CDR3 extends over 14 amino acids. CDR1 and CDR2 from the germline V gene are SGHTA and FQGNSA. The V and J ends lost 1 base and 13 bases, in that order; junction bases with no gene match: 10. Filled out from reference TRBV7-2 and TRBJ2-4, the complete variable domain reads GAGVSQSPSNKVTEKGKDVELRCDPISGHTALYWYRQSLGQGLEFLIYFQGNSAPDKSGLPSDRFSAERTGGSVSTLTIQRTQQEDSAVYLCASSLGSRTREQYFGAGTRLSVL.

The chain uses TRBV10-3 and TRBJ2-5; TRBD2 matches at 7 bases. The J call may not be correct, given that the DNA end is closer to TRBJ2-7. Germline values: CDR1 ENHRY, CDR2 SYGVKD. The CDR3 is 13 residues long. CDR3 in amino acids: CAISDPGGYEQYF. CDR3 DNA sequence: TGTGCCATCAGTGACCCGGGGGGCTACGAGCAGTACTTC.

The rearrangement links TRBV29-1 to TRBJ1-1, with a weak D call TRBD1 (6 bases). V shed 7 bases and J shed 0 bases, with 12 bases lying between them. This CDR3 region has 13 residues. Germline CDR1 reads SQVTM; CDR2 reads ANQGSEA. The CDR3 protein is CSASEGVNTEAFF. CDR3 DNA sequence: TGCAGCGCTTCGGAGGGGGTGAACACTGAAGCTTTCTTT.

This clonotype appeared a few times. J is TRBJ2-5 and V is TRBV24-1; no reliable D call. There are 15 residues in the CDR3. V lost 2 bases and J 0 bases, leaving 9 bases between the germline ends. Germline lookup yields CDR1 KGHDR and CDR2 SFDVKD. The CDR3 loop is CATSDSRDYQETQYF. CDR3 coding DNA: TGTGCCACCAGTGATTCTCGTGATTACCAAGAGACCCAGTACTTC.

Remarks on this clonotype: With a much larger clone just one base away, this may be a read error. The rearrangement links TRBV10-3 to TRBJ2-3, with 8 bases matching TRBD2. The CDR3 loop spans 15 amino acids. CDR1 and CDR2 (germline): ENHRY, SYGVKD. CDR3 residues: CATNGAGGAPDTRYF. The DNA of the CDR3 is TGTGCCACCAACGGGGCCGGGGGGGCCCCAGATACGCGGTATTTT.

This chain links TRBV7-9 with TRBJ1-1, with D maybe TRBD1 (5 bases). V lost 1 base to trimming and J lost 11 bases, with 11 bases between them. The CDR3 has 12 amino acids. Germline values: CDR1 SEHNR, CDR2 FQNEAQ (reference sequence). CDR3 nucleotide sequence: TGTGCCAGCAGCTTAGAGGGGTCCGACGCTTTCTTT. Its translation is CASSLEGSDAFF.

Only a few counts were recorded for this clonotype. The J gene is TRBJ2-3, the V gene TRBV6-5; tentatively, D is TRBD1 (6 bases). The V end was cut by 3 bases, the J end by 4 bases, with 17 bases between. The CDR3 contains 16 residues. CDR1 and CDR2 from the germline V gene are MNHEY and SVGAGI. CDR3: CASSYKTWDTADTQYF. The CDR3, as DNA: TGTGCCAGCAGTTATAAGACTTGGGACACGGCAGATACGCAGTATTTT.

The rearrangement uses TRBV7-9 and TRBJ1-2; 9 bases are a match to TRBD1. The CDR3 runs to 14 residues. CDR1 SEHNR and CDR2 FQNEAQ come from the germline V gene (reference sequence). J gave up 8 bases and V 5 bases, and 9 bases lay outside the gene matches. The DNA for the CDR3 is TGTGCCAGCAGCCCGGGACAGGGTGAAGGGGGCTACACCTTC. It encodes CASSPGQGEGGYTF.